This T cell receptor beta chain was identified in a study of T cell changes during pregnancy in multiple sclerosis (dated by TCRdb to about 2019). Background on the whole study: The study examined how the T cell repertoire changed over the course of pregnancy in women with multiple sclerosis.

Reading from cysteine to phenylalanine, the CDR3 counts 13 amino acids. CDR3 DNA is the only sequence kept; it has 39 bases, read in frame from the first base. Cut back by 4 bases and 3 bases, the V and J ends lie 12 bases apart. Reading the germline V gene (reference sequence) gives CDR1 GTSNPN and CDR2 SVGIG. This clone was detected a few times. Its antigen is currently not known. The input lacks base qualities; no much larger clone sits a single base away. The method behind the library was the immunoSEQ multiplex PCR assay. TCRdb provides this immuneACCESS table in a form limited to in-frame rearrangements. Some clones are lacking; in checked studies, under half of them reflect an unresolved V gene, and why the rest are absent is not known. Across this sample there are 49,000 or so clones, with 85% to 95% seen only once. The top ten clones comprise 0.3% to 0.4% of the sample.

The V and J genes are TRBV30 and TRBJ1-1, with no reliable assignment of the D segment. The receptor comes from a female donor in good health, enrolled as a control in a pregnancy study. Sequenced here: CD4+ T cells from peripheral blood mononuclear cells, sampled in the second trimester of pregnancy. The nucleotides are TGTGCCTGGACGAGAGGTAGCCACACTGAAGCTTTCTTT. Translated, this is CAWTRGSHTEAFF.